This record looks at one TCR beta chain sequence and its context. The data were obtained in a study of blood T cell repertoires in COVID-19. Study as a whole: Researchers got acute and convalescent COVID-19 samples from the United States, Italy and Spain. The cDNA or gDNA used as material had been derived from T cells, B-cell-depleted T cells, or PBMCs.

The CDR3 is made up of 13 amino acids. Between the trimmed V and J ends, which lost 5 bases and 5 bases, there was a span of 14 bases. From germline, CDR1 is SGHNT and CDR2 YYREEE (reference sequence). TCRdb's copy holds only in-frame clones and misses some; the assay was immunoSEQ multiplex PCR. The table records about 180,000 clones, about 89% of them present only once. The V gene is TRBV5-4, the J gene TRBJ2-7; tentative D call: TRBD2 (7 bases). The sequence was collected from a man aged 18 to 29 who had recovered from COVID-19. Sequencing was carried out using peripheral blood. The CDR3 loop is CASSPTGRDEQYF. DNA of the CDR3: TGTGCCAGCAGTCCTACAGGGAGGGACGAGCAGTACTTC.